This TCR beta chain was retrieved from a study of shared clonotypes between healthy human individuals (dated by TCRdb to the early 2020s). Turning to the overall study: Three men and a couple of women, aged 18 to 49 years, made up the cohort. To estimate repertoire size and how much clonotypes are shared between individuals, the study performed deep sequencing of blood TCR repertoires from about five healthy adults. Leukapheresis yielded between about 0.85 and 9.5 billion PBMCs per donor. For each donor, CD4 naive and CD4 memory were each given three plates, CD8 naive was given two plates, and CD8 memory was given one plate. Libraries were prepared and TCR repertoires were sequenced by different laboratories using diverse techniques, in order to increase sequencing depth and limit assay-specific biases. The research as a whole found: Even with the large sequencing depth, rarefaction of the sorted-subset datasets indicated that sequencing was incomplete. Pairwise subsampling indicated that sequencing depth was expected to affect the degree of clonotype sharing among donors. Sampling was restricted to blood, and TCR repertoires in tissues likely differ from the TCR repertoires found in blood. Compared with non-shared clonotypes, the clonotypes found in all four sorted-subset donors had higher generation probabilities. When several donors were compared, the shared fraction of clonotypes was about 5.4% for naive CD4, more than 3% for naive CD8, more than 2% for memory CD4, and around 0.37% for memory CD8. Because the study included a small number of donors, the genetic and exposure-history diversity represented was limited. Naive subsets generally had larger estimated clonotype richness than memory subsets.

TCR CDR3 regions were amplified from genomic DNA by multiplex PCR using the deep immunoSEQ assay. For each cell subset, the extracted genomic DNA was distributed evenly across all wells of several immunoSEQ 96-well plates, and each plate served as one replicate. For sorted subsets, 200 to 250 ng of genomic DNA, equivalent to around 30,000 T cell genomes, went into each replicate PCR. Purified libraries were measured with a Qubit 3.0 fluorometer, size-checked on a Bioanalyzer 2100, and measured again with the KAPA Library Quantification kit. Every immunoSEQ 96-well plate was sequenced on a separate single-read 150-cycle Illumina NextSeq 550 flow cell. The source study handled its data this way. Because only junctional sequences without quality scores were contained in the immunoSEQ output, filtering matching that applied to full-length reads could not be performed. To assign V/J genes and CDR3, sequences were annotated against IMGT germline references using PyIR, a Python wrapper for IgBLAST v1.9. Reads were removed for weak V/J assignments (E-value above 1e-6), missing CDR3, stop codons, out-of-frame junctions, or ambiguous translated residues. A V3J clonotype was defined by an identical inferred V gene, J gene, and CDR3 amino acid sequence. Percentage overlap between repertoires was computed as shared unique clonotypes divided by the size of the smaller repertoire. Three approaches were used to assess repertoire richness: RTK rarefaction, the Chao1 estimator, and Recon v2.1 estimates of unobserved clonotypes. OLGA was used to compute generation probabilities for all TCRbeta clonotypes that the gDNA method yielded from several donors. TCRdb's version of the immuneACCESS table is confined to in-frame rearrangements and falls short of the full clone set. An unresolved V gene accounts for under half of the shortfall where checked; the remainder is of unknown origin. That table furnishes V, J and clone size, whereas the DNA furnished D and trimming. A total of about 2,200,000 clones appear in this sample, 85% to 95% of them only once. Around 1.7% of the sample goes to the ten largest clones.

Comments on this clone: Its antigen has not been determined. No base-level quality is on record; no much larger clone is a single base apart.

The CDR3 goes from the cysteine to the phenylalanine over 13 residues. The read is trimmed to its CDR3 DNA, 39 bases read in frame from base 1. In the germline V gene, CDR1 corresponds to SGHAT and CDR2 to FQNNGV. V and J lose 3 bases and 5 bases, and a span of 10 bases separates them. CD8 naive samples were CD45RO-negative cells positively selected for CCR7, giving a CD45RA+CCR7+ population that excluded TemRA cells. The donors were healthy, HIV-negative adults with no recently reported acute infections or vaccinations. Every donor was a Caucasian adult residing in Nashville, Tennessee, USA. After blood collection by leukapheresis, PBMCs were isolated using Ficoll-Histopaque density gradient centrifugation and then cryopreserved in the vapor phase of liquid nitrogen. Purity and quantity of every magnetically sorted T cell population were checked by analytical flow cytometry. Genomic DNA was isolated from each sorted fraction and quantified by UV absorbance on a Nanodrop 2000c.

Sequenced input: naive CD8+ T cells from PBMCs. The cell subset or site label here, explained by the study, means: CD45RA+CCR7+. The rearrangement joined TRBV11-2 to TRBJ1-1, with no reliable assignment of the D segment. This TCR derives from a man aged 18 to 29 in good health. Some clones in this sample may be carry-over from other donors' samples. CDR3 protein: CASSFTRGTEAFF. The nucleotide sequence is given as TGTGCCAGCAGCTTTACTCGGGGAACTGAAGCTTTCTTT.